This T cell receptor beta chain was identified during a study of blood T cell repertoires in COVID-19. The wider study: The analysed material was cDNA or gDNA that came from T cells, B-cell-depleted T cells, or PBMCs.

The CDR3 extends over 12 amino acids. V was clipped by 6 bases and J by 2 bases, with 7 bases between them. Participants had their cohort set by participant-reported clinical history. As originally analysed: Reference gene primer amplification gave nucleated cell count estimates. Data came from immunoSEQ multiplex PCR; TCRdb stores just in-frame clones and leaves some out. V, J and clone size were drawn from that table, and D and trimming were deduced from the DNA. Counted here are approximately 260,000 clones, approximately 83% occurring once; the ten biggest clones make up approximately 3.5%. This receptor was taken from a woman between 40 and 55 years old with acute COVID-19. The rearrangement uses TRBV12-3 or TRBV12-4 and TRBJ2-5; D gene uncertain. Sequencing was done on a sample of PBMCs or T cells enriched from blood (not recorded which). CDR3 coding DNA: TGTGCCAGCAGCCTTATTCAAGAGACCCAGTACTTC. Translation: CASSLIQETQYF.